Listed below are T cell receptor beta chains from one sample, sequenced in a study of T cell changes during pregnancy in multiple sclerosis. Clones were read by immunoSEQ multiplex PCR, and TCRdb kept only the in-frame ones, dropping some. The sample yields about 40,000 clones, 88% seen once. Source: peripheral blood, taken in the first trimester of pregnancy. The receptor set was obtained from a female donor in good health, enrolled as a control in a pregnancy study. CDR3s leave out the opening cysteine and the closing phenylalanine or tryptophan. Each record gives: D gene, J gene, V gene, CDR3 protein. The D gene is left open where the match is weak.

d_call: TRBD2; j_call: TRBJ2-3; v_call: TRBV7-8; cdr3_aa: ASSWTSGSGADTQY
d_call: .; j_call: TRBJ1-3; v_call: TRBV19; cdr3_aa: ASSIATGADGNTIY
d_call: TRBD1; j_call: TRBJ1-4; v_call: TRBV9; cdr3_aa: ASSPRQGSNEKLF
d_call: TRBD2; j_call: TRBJ2-3; v_call: TRBV7-9; cdr3_aa: ASRRGAGARDTQY
d_call: TRBD1; j_call: TRBJ1-4; v_call: TRBV18; cdr3_aa: ASSPSTGQLNEKLF
d_call: .; j_call: TRBJ2-3; v_call: TRBV7-9; cdr3_aa: ASSDTGKQPDTQY
d_call: TRBD1; j_call: TRBJ1-4; v_call: TRBV12-5; cdr3_aa: ASGLGQGAEEKLF
d_call: TRBD2; j_call: TRBJ2-2; v_call: TRBV10-2; cdr3_aa: ASKGPAGTNTGELF
d_call: .; j_call: TRBJ2-2; v_call: TRBV15; cdr3_aa: ATSREDYGAGRHGELF
d_call: .; j_call: TRBJ2-2; v_call: TRBV30; cdr3_aa: AWSPLSRELF
d_call: .; j_call: TRBJ1-5; v_call: TRBV19; cdr3_aa: ASNQKSRGFNQPQH
d_call: .; j_call: TRBJ2-3; v_call: TRBV6-1; cdr3_aa: ASSENVLAGDTQY
d_call: TRBD1; j_call: TRBJ2-1; v_call: TRBV27; cdr3_aa: ASSHRTGINEQF
d_call: .; j_call: TRBJ2-1; v_call: TRBV29-1; cdr3_aa: SGLGQAEASYNEQF
d_call: TRBD1; j_call: TRBJ1-2; v_call: TRBV7-9; cdr3_aa: ASSKTGTGPNYGYT
d_call: .; j_call: TRBJ2-4; v_call: TRBV28; cdr3_aa: ASSIYPQGSPKNIQY
d_call: .; j_call: TRBJ2-1; v_call: TRBV9; cdr3_aa: ASSVDGLEILNEQF
d_call: .; j_call: TRBJ2-3; v_call: TRBV4-1; cdr3_aa: ASKMEGSTDTQY
d_call: .; j_call: TRBJ2-2; v_call: TRBV30; cdr3_aa: AWSVEHRDTGELF
d_call: TRBD2; j_call: TRBJ2-1; v_call: TRBV6-5; cdr3_aa: ASRAGLADYNEQF
d_call: TRBD1; j_call: TRBJ1-2; v_call: TRBV6-5; cdr3_aa: ASSPEPGQAYGYT
d_call: TRBD2; j_call: TRBJ2-1; v_call: TRBV11-2; cdr3_aa: ASSLDRVPRLAGGPNEQF
d_call: TRBD2; j_call: TRBJ2-1; v_call: TRBV4-3; cdr3_aa: ASSQLAGKEQF
d_call: .; j_call: TRBJ1-5; v_call: TRBV18; cdr3_aa: ASSPAGPGVGQPQH
d_call: TRBD1; j_call: TRBJ2-6; v_call: TRBV5-1; cdr3_aa: ASSWRQGSTGANVLT
d_call: .; j_call: TRBJ1-5; v_call: TRBV19; cdr3_aa: ASRGSDSNQPQH
d_call: TRBD2; j_call: TRBJ2-4; v_call: TRBV7-2; cdr3_aa: ASSLDPGGHGIQY
d_call: .; j_call: TRBJ2-3; v_call: TRBV7-9; cdr3_aa: ASRPGQTTDTQY
d_call: .; j_call: TRBJ2-7; v_call: TRBV29-1; cdr3_aa: SVRRDGSYEQY
d_call: TRBD2; j_call: TRBJ2-1; v_call: TRBV29-1; cdr3_aa: SVDLGAGTRWGDEQF
d_call: TRBD1; j_call: TRBJ1-2; v_call: TRBV11-2; cdr3_aa: ASSSGQGGFYGYT
d_call: .; j_call: TRBJ2-7; v_call: TRBV6-5; cdr3_aa: ASSSVGISGEQY
d_call: TRBD2; j_call: TRBJ2-1; v_call: TRBV5-4; cdr3_aa: ASSLRGLAGFNEQF
d_call: .; j_call: TRBJ2-2; v_call: TRBV5-1; cdr3_aa: ASSLKRLGRGNTGELF
d_call: .; j_call: TRBJ2-1; v_call: TRBV6-5; cdr3_aa: ASRLQGPNNEQF
d_call: TRBD2; j_call: TRBJ2-3; v_call: TRBV19; cdr3_aa: ASSGLAETDTQY
d_call: TRBD1; j_call: TRBJ2-1; v_call: TRBV10-1; cdr3_aa: ASSWDRGIGGEQF
d_call: TRBD1; j_call: TRBJ2-7; v_call: TRBV27; cdr3_aa: ASSFRTGGSYGRLNEQY
d_call: .; j_call: TRBJ2-5; v_call: TRBV30; cdr3_aa: AWSAVLSRQETQY
d_call: TRBD1; j_call: TRBJ1-5; v_call: TRBV6-6; cdr3_aa: ASRPRTGGYYQPQH
d_call: TRBD2; j_call: TRBJ2-7; v_call: TRBV9; cdr3_aa: ASSVASGGYEQY
d_call: TRBD2; j_call: TRBJ2-1; v_call: TRBV4-3; cdr3_aa: ASSQAYRPRGSGVYNEQF
d_call: .; j_call: TRBJ1-1; v_call: TRBV7-9; cdr3_aa: ASSPGGTEAF
d_call: TRBD2; j_call: TRBJ2-3; v_call: TRBV6-5; cdr3_aa: ASSIGGGETDTQY
d_call: TRBD2; j_call: TRBJ2-1; v_call: TRBV2; cdr3_aa: ASRPSGGARNEQF
d_call: TRBD2; j_call: TRBJ2-7; v_call: TRBV19; cdr3_aa: ASSPGLAGYEQY
d_call: .; j_call: TRBJ1-3; v_call: TRBV29-1; cdr3_aa: SVEQGCGNTIY
d_call: TRBD2; j_call: TRBJ2-1; v_call: TRBV27; cdr3_aa: ASSRPSPGGVYNEQF
d_call: .; j_call: TRBJ2-7; v_call: TRBV4-2; cdr3_aa: ASSPLGGGSSYEQY
d_call: .; j_call: TRBJ1-1; v_call: TRBV19; cdr3_aa: ALTQATLMNTEAF
d_call: .; j_call: TRBJ1-6; v_call: TRBV2; cdr3_aa: ASGEGTSPLH
d_call: TRBD2; j_call: TRBJ2-3; v_call: TRBV10-3; cdr3_aa: AILRTGGGTDTQY
d_call: TRBD1; j_call: TRBJ2-7; v_call: TRBV6-1; cdr3_aa: AAKTGTGTDEQY
d_call: TRBD2; j_call: TRBJ2-7; v_call: TRBV5-6; cdr3_aa: ASSLSGLAGRYEQY
d_call: .; j_call: TRBJ2-7; v_call: TRBV10-2; cdr3_aa: ASSDGPWQGCYEQY
d_call: TRBD1; j_call: TRBJ1-1; v_call: TRBV27; cdr3_aa: ASRAGGPTPEAF
d_call: .; j_call: TRBJ2-5; v_call: TRBV7-7; cdr3_aa: ASSSPGRGETQY
d_call: TRBD2; j_call: TRBJ2-7; v_call: TRBV19; cdr3_aa: ASRGSGSYEQY